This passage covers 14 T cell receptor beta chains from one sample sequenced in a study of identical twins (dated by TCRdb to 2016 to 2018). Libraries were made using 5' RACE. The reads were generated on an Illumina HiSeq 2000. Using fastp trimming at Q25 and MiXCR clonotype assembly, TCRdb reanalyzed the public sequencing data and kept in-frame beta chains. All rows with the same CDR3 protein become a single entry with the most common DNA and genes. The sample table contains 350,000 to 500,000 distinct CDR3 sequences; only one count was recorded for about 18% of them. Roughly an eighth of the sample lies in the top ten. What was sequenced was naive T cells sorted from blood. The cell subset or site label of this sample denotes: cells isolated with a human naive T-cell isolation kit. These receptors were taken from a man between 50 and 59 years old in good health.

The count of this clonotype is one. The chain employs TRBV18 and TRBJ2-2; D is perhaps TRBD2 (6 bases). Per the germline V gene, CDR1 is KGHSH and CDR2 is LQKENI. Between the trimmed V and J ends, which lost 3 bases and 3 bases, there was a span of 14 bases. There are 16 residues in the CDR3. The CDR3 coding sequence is TGTGCCAGCTCACCCGCCCGGGAGTGGGACACCGGGGAGCTGTTTTTT. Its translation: CASSPAREWDTGELFF.

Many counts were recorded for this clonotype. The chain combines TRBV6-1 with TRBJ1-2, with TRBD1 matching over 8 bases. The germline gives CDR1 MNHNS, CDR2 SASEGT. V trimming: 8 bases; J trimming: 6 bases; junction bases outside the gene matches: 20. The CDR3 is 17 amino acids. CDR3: CASSPGQAESPRNGYTF. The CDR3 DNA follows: TGTGCCAGCTCCCCGGGACAGGCTGAGAGTCCCCGGAATGGCTACACCTTC.

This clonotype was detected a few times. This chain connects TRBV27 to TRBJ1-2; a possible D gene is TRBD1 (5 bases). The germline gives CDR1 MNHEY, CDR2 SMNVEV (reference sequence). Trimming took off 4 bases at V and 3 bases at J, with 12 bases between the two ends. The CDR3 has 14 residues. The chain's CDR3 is CASSSRGGYYGYTF. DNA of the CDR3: TGTGCCAGCAGTTCACGGGGGGGGTACTATGGCTACACCTTC.

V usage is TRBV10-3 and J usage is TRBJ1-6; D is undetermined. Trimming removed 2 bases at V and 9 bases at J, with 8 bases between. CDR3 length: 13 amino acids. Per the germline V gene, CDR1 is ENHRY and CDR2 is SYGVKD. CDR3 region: CAISEPYPSPLHF. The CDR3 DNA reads TGTGCCATCAGTGAGCCCTACCCTTCACCCCTCCACTTT.

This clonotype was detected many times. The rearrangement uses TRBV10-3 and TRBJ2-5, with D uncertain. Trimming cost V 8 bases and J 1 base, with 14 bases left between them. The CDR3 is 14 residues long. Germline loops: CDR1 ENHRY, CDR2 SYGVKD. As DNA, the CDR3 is TGTGCCATCGGAGCCGCCAGGCCCCAAGAGACCCAGTACTTC. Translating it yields CAIGAARPQETQYF.

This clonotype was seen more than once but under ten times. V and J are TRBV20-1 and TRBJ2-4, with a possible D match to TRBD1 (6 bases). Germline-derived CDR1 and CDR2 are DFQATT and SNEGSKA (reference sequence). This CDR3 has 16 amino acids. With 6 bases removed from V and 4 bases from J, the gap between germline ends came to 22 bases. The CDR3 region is CSAPPRGAPPKNIQYF. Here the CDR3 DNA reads TGCAGTGCCCCCCCCAGGGGCGCGCCCCCGAAAAACATTCAGTACTTC.

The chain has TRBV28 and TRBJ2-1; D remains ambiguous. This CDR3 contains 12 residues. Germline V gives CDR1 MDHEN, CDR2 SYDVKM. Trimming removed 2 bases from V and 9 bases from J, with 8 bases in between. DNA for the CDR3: TGTGCCAGCAGTTTACGGGTGGTTGAGCAGTTCTTC. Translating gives CASSLRVVEQFF.

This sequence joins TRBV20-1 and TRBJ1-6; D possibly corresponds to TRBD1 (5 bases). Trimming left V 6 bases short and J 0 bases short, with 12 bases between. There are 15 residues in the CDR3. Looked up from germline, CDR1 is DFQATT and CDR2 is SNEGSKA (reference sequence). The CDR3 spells CSASRGSSYNSPLHF. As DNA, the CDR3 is TGCAGTGCCTCCCGGGGGAGCTCCTATAATTCACCCCTCCACTTT.

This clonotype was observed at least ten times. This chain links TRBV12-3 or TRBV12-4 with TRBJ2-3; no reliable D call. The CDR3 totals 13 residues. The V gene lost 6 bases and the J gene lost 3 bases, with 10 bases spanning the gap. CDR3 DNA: TGTGCCAGCAGCCTGGCGGTTACAGATACGCAGTATTTT. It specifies CASSLAVTDTQYF.

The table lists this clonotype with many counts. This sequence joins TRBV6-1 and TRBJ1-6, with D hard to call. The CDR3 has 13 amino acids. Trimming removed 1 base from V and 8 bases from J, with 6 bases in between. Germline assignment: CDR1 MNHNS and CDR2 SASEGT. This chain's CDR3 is CASSEGIDSPLHF. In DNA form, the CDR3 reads TGTGCCAGCAGTGAAGGGATAGATTCACCCCTCCACTTT.

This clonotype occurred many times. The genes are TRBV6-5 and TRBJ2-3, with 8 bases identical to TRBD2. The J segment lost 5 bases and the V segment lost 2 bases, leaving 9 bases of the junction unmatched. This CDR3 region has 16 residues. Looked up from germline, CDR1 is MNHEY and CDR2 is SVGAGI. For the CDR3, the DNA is TGTGCCAGCAGTTACATTACGGGAGGGCGAGGAGATACGCAGTATTTT. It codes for CASSYITGGRGDTQYF.

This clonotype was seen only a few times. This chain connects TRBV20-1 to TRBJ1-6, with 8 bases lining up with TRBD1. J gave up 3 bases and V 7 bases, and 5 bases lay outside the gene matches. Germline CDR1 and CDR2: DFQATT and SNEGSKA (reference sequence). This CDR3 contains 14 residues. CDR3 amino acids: CSGRTGYYNSPLHF. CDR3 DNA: TGCAGTGGCCGGACAGGGTACTATAATTCACCCCTCCACTTT.

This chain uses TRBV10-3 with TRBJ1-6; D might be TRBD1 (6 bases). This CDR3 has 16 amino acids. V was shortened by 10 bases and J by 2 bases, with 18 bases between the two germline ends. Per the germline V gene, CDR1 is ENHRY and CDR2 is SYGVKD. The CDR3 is CATAQTGTTYNSPLHF. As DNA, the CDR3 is TGTGCCACCGCCCAGACAGGCACTACCTATAATTCACCCCTCCACTTT.

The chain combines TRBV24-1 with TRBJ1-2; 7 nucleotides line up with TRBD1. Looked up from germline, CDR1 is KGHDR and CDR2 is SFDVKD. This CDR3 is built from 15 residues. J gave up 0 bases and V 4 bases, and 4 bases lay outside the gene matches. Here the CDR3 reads CATSERGTANYGYTF. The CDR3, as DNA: TGTGCCACCAGTGAGCGCGGGACAGCTAACTATGGCTACACCTTC.